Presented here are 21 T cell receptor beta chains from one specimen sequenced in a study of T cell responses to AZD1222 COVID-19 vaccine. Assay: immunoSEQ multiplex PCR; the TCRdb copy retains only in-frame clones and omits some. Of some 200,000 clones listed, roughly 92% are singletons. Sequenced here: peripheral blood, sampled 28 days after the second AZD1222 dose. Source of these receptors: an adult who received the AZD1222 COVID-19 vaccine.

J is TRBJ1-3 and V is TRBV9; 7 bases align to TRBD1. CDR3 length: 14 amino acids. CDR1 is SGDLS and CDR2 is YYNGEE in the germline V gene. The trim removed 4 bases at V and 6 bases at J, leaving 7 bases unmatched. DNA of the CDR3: TGTGCCAGCAGCTTCCGAACAGGGGAAAACACCATATATTTT. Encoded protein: CASSFRTGENTIYF.

CDR3 coding DNA: TGTGCCAGCAGTTACGGAGGTGGAGACTACGAGCAGTACTTC. Protein sequence: CASSYGGGDYEQYF. The rearrangement joins TRBV6-5 to TRBJ2-7; possibly TRBD2 for D (5 bases). From germline, CDR1 is MNHEY and CDR2 SVGAGI. This CDR3 comprises 14 residues. Trimming shortened V by 2 bases and J by 3 bases, and 11 bases separated the two germline ends.

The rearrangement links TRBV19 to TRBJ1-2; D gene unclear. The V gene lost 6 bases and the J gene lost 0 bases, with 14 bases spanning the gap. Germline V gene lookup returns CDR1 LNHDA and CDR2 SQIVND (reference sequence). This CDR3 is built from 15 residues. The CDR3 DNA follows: TGTGCCAGTAGCTACGACGATCGCTCTAACTATGGCTACACCTTC. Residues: CASSYDDRSNYGYTF. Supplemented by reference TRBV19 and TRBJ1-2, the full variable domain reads DGGITQSPKYLFRKEGQNVTLSCEQNLNHDAMYWYRQDPGQGLRLIYYSQIVNDFQKGDIAEGYSVSREKKESFPLTVTSAQKNPTAFYLCASSYDDRSNYGYTFGSGTRLTVV.

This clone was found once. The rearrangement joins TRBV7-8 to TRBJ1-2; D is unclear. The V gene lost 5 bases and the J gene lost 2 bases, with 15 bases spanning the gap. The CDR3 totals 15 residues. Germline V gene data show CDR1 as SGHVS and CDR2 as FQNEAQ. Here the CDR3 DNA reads TGTGCCAGCAGCCTAGGCGGCAGGCCAAACTATGGCTACACCTTC. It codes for CASSLGGRPNYGYTF.

The CDR3 spells CASSDLPGQGADTQYF. CDR3 bases: TGTGCCAGCAGTGACTTACCGGGACAGGGGGCAGATACGCAGTATTTT. The V and J genes are TRBV6-2 or TRBV6-3 and TRBJ2-3, with 11 bases identical to TRBD1. Germline CDR1 is MNHEY and CDR2 is SVGEGT. This CDR3 contains 16 residues. Trimming cost V 5 bases and J 4 bases; bases outside gene matches: 8.

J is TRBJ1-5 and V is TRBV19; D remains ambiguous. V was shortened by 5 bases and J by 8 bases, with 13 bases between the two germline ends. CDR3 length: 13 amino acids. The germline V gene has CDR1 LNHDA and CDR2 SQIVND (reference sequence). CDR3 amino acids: CASSRGGIEPQHF. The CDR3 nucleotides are TGTGCCAGTAGTCGAGGAGGTATTGAGCCCCAGCATTTT.

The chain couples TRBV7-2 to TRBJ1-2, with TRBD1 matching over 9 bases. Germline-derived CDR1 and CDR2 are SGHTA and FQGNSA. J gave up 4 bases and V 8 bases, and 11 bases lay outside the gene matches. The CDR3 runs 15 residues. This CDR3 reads CASSEQGASGYGYTF. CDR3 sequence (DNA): TGTGCCAGCTCGGAACAGGGGGCGAGTGGCTATGGCTACACCTTC.

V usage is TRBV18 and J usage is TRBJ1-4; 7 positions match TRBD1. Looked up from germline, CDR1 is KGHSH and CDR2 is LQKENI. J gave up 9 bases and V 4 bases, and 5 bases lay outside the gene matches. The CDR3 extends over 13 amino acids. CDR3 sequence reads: CASSLGTVQKLFF. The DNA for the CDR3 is TGTGCCAGCTCACTGGGGACAGTGCAAAAACTGTTTTTT.

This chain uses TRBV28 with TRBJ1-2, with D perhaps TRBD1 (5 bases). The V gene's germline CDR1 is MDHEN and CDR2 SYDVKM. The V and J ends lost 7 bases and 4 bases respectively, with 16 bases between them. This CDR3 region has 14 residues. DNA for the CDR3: TGTGCCAGCACCACGGACGGGGGAGGCTATGGCTACACCTTC. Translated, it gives CASTTDGGGYGYTF.

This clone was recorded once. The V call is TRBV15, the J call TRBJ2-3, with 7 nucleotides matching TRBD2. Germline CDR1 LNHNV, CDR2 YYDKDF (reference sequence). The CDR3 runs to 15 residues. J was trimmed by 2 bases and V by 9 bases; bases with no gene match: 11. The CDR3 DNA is TGTGCCACTAAGAGCCGGGACTATATCACAGATACGCAGTATTTT. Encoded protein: CATKSRDYITDTQYF.

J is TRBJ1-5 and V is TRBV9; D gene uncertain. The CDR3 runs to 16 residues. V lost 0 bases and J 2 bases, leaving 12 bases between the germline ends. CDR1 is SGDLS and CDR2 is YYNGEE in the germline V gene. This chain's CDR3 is CASSVGDGVRNQPQHF. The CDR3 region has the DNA TGTGCCAGCAGCGTAGGGGATGGGGTTCGCAATCAGCCCCAGCATTTT.

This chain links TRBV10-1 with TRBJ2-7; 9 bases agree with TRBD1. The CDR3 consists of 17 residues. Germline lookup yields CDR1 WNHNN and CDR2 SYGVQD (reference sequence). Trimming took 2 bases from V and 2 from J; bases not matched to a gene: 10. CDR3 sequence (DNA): TGCGCCAGCAGTGAGCACGGGGAACAGGGGGCAACCTACGAGCAGTACTTC. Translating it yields CASSEHGEQGATYEQYF.

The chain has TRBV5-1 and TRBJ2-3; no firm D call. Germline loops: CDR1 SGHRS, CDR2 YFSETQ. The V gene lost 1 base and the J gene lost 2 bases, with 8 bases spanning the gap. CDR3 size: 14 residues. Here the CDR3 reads CASSLNDLTDTQYF. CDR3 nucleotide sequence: TGCGCCAGCAGCTTGAACGATCTCACAGATACGCAGTATTTT.

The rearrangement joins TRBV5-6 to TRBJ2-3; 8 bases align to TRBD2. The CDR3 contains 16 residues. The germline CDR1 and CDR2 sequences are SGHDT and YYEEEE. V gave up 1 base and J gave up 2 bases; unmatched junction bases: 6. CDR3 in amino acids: CASSLFGGGPTDTQYF. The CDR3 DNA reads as TGTGCCAGCAGCTTGTTTGGCGGGGGGCCCACAGATACGCAGTATTTT.

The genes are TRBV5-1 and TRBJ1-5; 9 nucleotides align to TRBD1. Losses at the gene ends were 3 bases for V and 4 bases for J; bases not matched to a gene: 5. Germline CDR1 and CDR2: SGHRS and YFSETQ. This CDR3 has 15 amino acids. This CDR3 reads CASSSGTGYNQPQHF. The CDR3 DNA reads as TGCGCCAGCAGCTCTGGGACAGGGTATAATCAGCCCCAGCATTTT. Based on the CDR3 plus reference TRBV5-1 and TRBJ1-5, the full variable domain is KAGVTQTPRYLIKTRGQQVTLSCSPISGHRSVSWYQQTPGQGLQFLFEYFSETQRNKGNFPGRFSGRQFSNSRSEMNVSTLELGDSALYLCASSSGTGYNQPQHFGDGTRLSIL.

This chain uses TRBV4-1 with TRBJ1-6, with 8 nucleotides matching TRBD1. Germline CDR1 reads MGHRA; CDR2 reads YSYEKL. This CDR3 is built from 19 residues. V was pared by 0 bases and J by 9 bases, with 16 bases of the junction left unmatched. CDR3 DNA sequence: TGCGCCAGCAGCCAAGAGGACAGGGCCCGCCCCCGGTTCGGTTCACCCCTCCACTTT. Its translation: CASSQEDRARPRFGSPLHF.

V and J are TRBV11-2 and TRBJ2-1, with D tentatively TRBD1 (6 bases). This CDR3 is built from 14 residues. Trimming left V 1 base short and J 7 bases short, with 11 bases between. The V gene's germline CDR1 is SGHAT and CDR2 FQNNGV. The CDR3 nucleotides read TGTGCCAGCAGCTTAGCGGGGACATGGAATGAGCAGTTCTTC. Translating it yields CASSLAGTWNEQFF.

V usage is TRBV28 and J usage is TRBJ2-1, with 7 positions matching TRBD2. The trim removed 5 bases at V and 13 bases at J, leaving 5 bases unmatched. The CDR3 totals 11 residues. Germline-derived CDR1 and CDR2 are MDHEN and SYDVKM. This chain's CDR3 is CASSPSSGQFF. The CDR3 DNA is TGTGCCAGCAGTCCTTCTAGCGGTCAGTTCTTC.

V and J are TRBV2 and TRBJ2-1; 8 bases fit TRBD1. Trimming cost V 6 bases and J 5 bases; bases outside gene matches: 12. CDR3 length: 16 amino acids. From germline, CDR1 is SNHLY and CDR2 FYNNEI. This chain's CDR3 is CASRNLRDRRNNEQFF. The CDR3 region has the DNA TGTGCCAGCAGGAACCTCCGGGACAGGCGAAACAATGAGCAGTTCTTC.

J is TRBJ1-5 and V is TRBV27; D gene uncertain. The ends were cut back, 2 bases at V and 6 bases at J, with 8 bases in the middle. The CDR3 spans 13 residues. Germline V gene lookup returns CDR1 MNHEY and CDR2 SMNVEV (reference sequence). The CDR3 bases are TGTGCCAGCAGTTTAGGAGGCCCTCAGCCCCAGCATTTT. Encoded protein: CASSLGGPQPQHF.

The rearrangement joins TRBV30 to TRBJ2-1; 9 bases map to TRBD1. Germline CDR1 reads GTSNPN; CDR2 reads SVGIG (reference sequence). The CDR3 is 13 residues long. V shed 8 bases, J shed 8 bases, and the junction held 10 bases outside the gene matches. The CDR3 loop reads CAHGGDRAHEQFF. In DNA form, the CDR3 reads TGTGCCCATGGTGGGGACAGGGCCCATGAGCAGTTCTTC.